This passage covers 22 T cell receptor beta chains from one sample sequenced in a study of blood T cell repertoires in COVID-19. Profiling relied on immunoSEQ multiplex PCR, and the TCRdb table lists in-frame clones only, not all of them. The sample records about 160,000 clones, around 84% being singletons. The source material was peripheral blood. The receptors were gathered from a man aged 35-49 years with acute or convalescent COVID-19.

The V gene is TRBV2, the J gene TRBJ1-5; TRBD1 might be the D (6 bases). CDR1 SNHLY and CDR2 FYNNEI come from the germline V gene. Trimming shortened V by 6 bases and J by 7 bases, and 13 bases separated the two germline ends. This CDR3 contains 13 residues. The CDR3 region has the DNA TGTGCCAGCAGCACACCAGGGGTGCAGCCCCAGCATTTT. Translated, it gives CASSTPGVQPQHF. Full variable domain (rest looked up from reference TRBV2 and TRBJ1-5): EPEVTQTPSHQVTQMGQEVILRCVPISNHLYFYWYRQILGQKVEFLVSFYNNEISEKSEIFDDQFSVERPDGSNFTLKIRSTKLEDSAMYFCASSTPGVQPQHFGDGTRLSIL.

The chain uses TRBV11-1 and TRBJ1-2, with TRBD1 matching over 12 bases. The V segment lost 3 bases and the J segment 2 bases; nucleotides outside the gene matches: 1. The CDR3 has 15 residues. Germline V gives CDR1 SGHAT, CDR2 FQDESV (reference sequence). CDR3 DNA: TGTGCCAGCAGCTTGGGACAGGGGGCGAACTATGGCTACACCTTC. Protein: CASSLGQGANYGYTF.

The chain carries TRBV7-2 and TRBJ2-3, with 15 positions matching TRBD2. V lost 6 bases, J lost 0 bases, and 4 bases stayed unmatched. The CDR3 runs to 17 residues. Germline assignment: CDR1 SGHTA and CDR2 FQGNSA. CDR3 DNA sequence: TGTGCCAGCAGTAGGACTAGCGGGGGGGGCAGCACAGATACGCAGTATTTT. This encodes CASSRTSGGGSTDTQYF. Complete variable domain (other parts from reference TRBV7-2 and TRBJ2-3): GAGVSQSPSNKVTEKGKDVELRCDPISGHTALYWYRQSLGQGLEFLIYFQGNSAPDKSGLPSDRFSAERTGGSVSTLTIQRTQQEDSAVYLCASSRTSGGGSTDTQYFGPGTRLTVL.

This chain connects TRBV2 to TRBJ2-1, with 8 bases identical to TRBD1. The germline CDR1 and CDR2 sequences are SNHLY and FYNNEI. The CDR3 sequence is 16 residues long. V dropped 7 bases and J dropped 9; count of bases not matched to a gene: 17. CDR3 DNA: TGTGCCAGCAATCACCCGACAATCACAGGGGGTGGTGAGCAGTTCTTC. Residues: CASNHPTITGGGEQFF.

In its sample, this clone was seen once. V usage is TRBV5-1 and J usage is TRBJ1-2; TRBD1 might be the D (6 bases). V was shortened by 0 bases and J by 5 bases, with 11 bases between the two germline ends. The CDR3 consists of 14 residues. CDR1 is SGHRS and CDR2 is YFSETQ in the germline V gene. CDR3 in amino acids: CASSLAGGLYGYTF. In nucleotides, the CDR3 is TGCGCCAGCAGCTTGGCGGGGGGGCTATATGGCTACACCTTC.

The chain has TRBV5-1 and TRBJ2-4; 7 bases align to TRBD1. The CDR3 spans 15 residues. Germline trimming cut 0 bases from V and 8 bases from J; bases unmatched to any gene: 8. The germline V gene has CDR1 SGHRS and CDR2 YFSETQ. The CDR3 reads CASSLGDSQRDIQYF. As DNA, the CDR3 is TGCGCCAGCAGCTTGGGGGACAGCCAGAGGGACATTCAGTACTTC.

The chain is built from TRBV9 and TRBJ1-2; 10 nucleotides line up with TRBD1. The germline gives CDR1 SGDLS, CDR2 YYNGEE. V lost 4 bases and J lost 4; bases outside the gene matches: 13. The CDR3 has 17 residues. The CDR3 loop reads CASSSPSGDRGGYGYTF. CDR3 DNA: TGTGCCAGCAGCTCACCTTCGGGGGACAGGGGAGGCTATGGCTACACCTTC.

In this sample, this clone turned up once. The chain couples TRBV27 to TRBJ1-6; D uncertain. Per germline, CDR1 MNHEY and CDR2 SMNVEV (reference sequence). Trimming took off 3 bases at V and 7 bases at J, with 4 bases between the two ends. This CDR3 has 12 amino acids. The CDR3 DNA follows: TGTGCCAGCAGTTTCCTCAATTCACCCCTCCACTTT. Protein: CASSFLNSPLHF.

This chain joins TRBV6-5 and TRBJ2-7; 7 bases line up with TRBD1. The germline gives CDR1 MNHEY, CDR2 SVGAGI. This CDR3 is built from 14 residues. The trim removed 6 bases at V and 1 base at J, leaving 6 bases unmatched. CDR3 bases: TGTGCCAGCAGGCAGGACAGGATTTCCTACGAGCAGTACTTC. Protein product: CASRQDRISYEQYF.

The chain carries TRBV6-2 or TRBV6-3 and TRBJ2-2; D is possibly TRBD2 (5 bases). This CDR3 is 14 amino acids long. Trimming took 5 bases from V and 7 from J, leaving 14 bases between them. Looked up from germline, CDR1 is MNHEY and CDR2 is SVGEGT. CDR3 bases: TGTGCCAGCAGTGTCCCCTCGACTATCGGGGAGCTGTTTTTT. Protein: CASSVPSTIGELFF.

The gene calls are TRBV12-3 or TRBV12-4 and TRBJ2-7, with D perhaps matching TRBD1 (5 bases). The length of the CDR3 is 13 residues. The V gene lost 1 base and the J gene lost 2 bases, with 6 bases spanning the gap. This CDR3 is CASSLGTPYEQYF. CDR3 DNA: TGTGCCAGCAGTTTAGGGACACCCTACGAGCAGTACTTC.

V is TRBV6-1 and J is TRBJ1-2; no definite D call. V was clipped by 2 bases and J by 5 bases, with 9 bases between them. Germline CDR1 reads MNHNS; CDR2 reads SASEGT. This CDR3 region has 13 residues. The DNA for the CDR3 is TGTGCCAGCAGTGAACCGGGAGGGTATGGCTACACCTTC. It encodes CASSEPGGYGYTF.

The genes are TRBV7-9 and TRBJ2-2, with no clear D. With 5 bases removed from V and 4 bases from J, the gap between germline ends came to 20 bases. Germline CDR1 and CDR2: SEHNR and FQNEAQ (reference sequence). This CDR3 is 17 amino acids long. As DNA, the CDR3 is TGTGCCAGCAGCCCGACCCCGGTGGTCCCGGGCACCGGGGAGCTGTTTTTT. Its protein product is CASSPTPVVPGTGELFF.

The chain links TRBV30 to TRBJ1-1, with D possibly being TRBD1 (5 bases). The germline CDR1 and CDR2 sequences are GTSNPN and SVGIG (reference sequence). V lost 2 bases and J lost 1, with 5 bases in between. The CDR3 runs to 12 residues. The DNA of the CDR3 is TGTGCCTGGAGTCAGGGGAACACTGAAGCTTTCTTT. Translated, it gives CAWSQGNTEAFF. Supplemented by reference TRBV30 and TRBJ1-1, the full variable domain reads SQTIHQWPATLVQPVGSPLSLECTVEGTSNPNLYWYRQAAGRGLQLLFYSVGIGQISSEVPQNLSASRPQDRQFILSSKKLLLSDSGFYLCAWSQGNTEAFFGQGTRLTVV.

The CDR3 sequence: CASSQDPRGTDTQYF. The CDR3 region has the DNA TGCGCCAGCAGCCAAGATCCGAGGGGGACAGATACGCAGTATTTT. This chain links TRBV4-3 with TRBJ2-3; possibly TRBD1 for D (6 bases). From germline, CDR1 is LGHNA and CDR2 YSLEER. V lost 0 bases and J 3 bases, leaving 10 bases between the germline ends. The CDR3 extends over 15 amino acids.

Of note for this clone: This sample also contains other DNA sequences that code for the same CDR3. The rearrangement joins TRBV11-2 to TRBJ1-1; D may be TRBD1 (5 bases). Per the germline V gene, CDR1 is SGHAT and CDR2 is FQNNGV. V lost 5 bases to trimming and J lost 5 bases, with 18 bases between them. There are 15 residues in the CDR3. CDR3 bases: TGTGCCAGCAGCCTTCGAGGAGGGGCTGGGACTGAAGCTTTCTTT. Translated: CASSLRGGAGTEAFF.

The chain recombines TRBV3-1 (or the pseudogene TRBV3-2) with TRBJ1-5; 7 nucleotides align to TRBD1. Germline values: CDR1 LGHDT, CDR2 YNNKEL (reference sequence). CDR3 length equals 15 residues. Losses at the gene ends were 5 bases for V and 7 bases for J; bases not matched to a gene: 11. Here the CDR3 DNA reads TGTGCCAGCAGCTTAGGGGGCGCGGTACGGCAGCCCCAGCATTTT. It is translated as CASSLGGAVRQPQHF.

V is TRBV10-1 and J is TRBJ2-1, with 7 bases fitting TRBD1. V was clipped by 8 bases and J by 8 bases; unmatched bases: 3. The germline gives CDR1 WNHNN, CDR2 SYGVQD (reference sequence). The CDR3 has 11 amino acids. The CDR3: CASGDRDEQFF. CDR3 DNA: TGCGCCAGCGGGGACAGAGATGAGCAGTTCTTC.

This chain links TRBV15 with TRBJ1-1, with D maybe TRBD1 (5 bases). The V and J ends lost 3 bases and 1 base respectively, with 9 bases between them. CDR1 and CDR2 from the germline V gene are LNHNV and YYDKDF (reference sequence). The CDR3 length is 14 residues. The CDR3 DNA follows: TGTGCCACCAGCAGGGACGGACAGAACACTGAAGCTTTCTTT. Translating it yields CATSRDGQNTEAFF.

J is TRBJ2-5 and V is TRBV4-2; 8 bases align to TRBD2. Germline values: CDR1 LGHNA, CDR2 YNFKEQ. The CDR3 is 16 amino acids. J gave up 2 bases and V 1 base, and 6 bases lay outside the gene matches. CDR3 in DNA: TGTGCCAGCAGCCAAGGACTAGCGAGTCAACAAGAGACCCAGTACTTC. It specifies CASSQGLASQQETQYF.

The chain links TRBV6-6 to TRBJ2-3; D may be TRBD1 (7 bases). This CDR3 region has 15 residues. V shed 4 bases and J shed 4 bases, with 15 bases lying between them. The V gene's germline CDR1 is MNHNY and CDR2 SVGAGI (reference sequence). The DNA of the CDR3 is TGTGCCAGCAGTTCCCCGCAGGGGGGAGCAGATACGCAGTATTTT. Translating gives CASSSPQGGADTQYF.

This chain uses TRBV4-1 with TRBJ2-1, with 12 bases aligning to TRBD1. This CDR3 has 14 amino acids. Germline V gene sequence: CDR1 MGHRA, CDR2 YSYEKL. V shed 4 bases and J 7 bases; nucleotides not matched to a gene: 2. DNA of the CDR3: TGCGCCAGCAGCCGGGACAGGGGGCCGAATGAGCAGTTCTTC. Translation: CASSRDRGPNEQFF.